This note documents a single TCR beta chain sequence. The CDR3 has 16 amino acids. Germline V gene data show CDR1 as SGHTA and CDR2 as FQGNSA. V lost 1 base to trimming and J lost 2 bases, with 12 bases between them. The data originate from a study of blood T cell repertoires in COVID-19. Study-wide background: Whether acute or convalescent, the COVID-19 samples came from the United States, Italy and Spain. In each case, the material was cDNA or gDNA derived from T cells, B-cell-depleted T cells, or PBMCs.

As originally analysed: Amplification from reference gene primers served as the basis for estimated nucleated cell counts. Assay used: immunoSEQ multiplex PCR; TCRdb lists only in-frame clones, some missing. V and J calls and clone size are those listed in that table; D and trimming were worked out from the DNA. The sample consists of 120,000 to 150,000 clones, over 60% of them appearing once. This sequence originates from an elderly man with acute or convalescent COVID-19. The chain uses TRBV7-2 and TRBJ2-1; TRBD2 might be the D (6 bases). Sequenced input: peripheral blood. The CDR3 is CASSLGHGGAYNEQFF. Here the CDR3 DNA reads TGTGCCAGCAGCTTAGGTCACGGGGGAGCCTACAATGAGCAGTTCTTC.